This TCR beta chain is from a study of T-cell memory formation after mild COVID-19. This clonotype was detected only a few times. The authors produced TCR alpha and TCR beta cDNA libraries with sample barcodes and UMIs by 5'RACE using constant-segment primers. In TCRdb, the 5' RACE reads were re-called with MiXCR into one record per CDR3 protein. The sample has about 350,000 distinct CDR3 sequences; 25% to 30% are singletons. The origin of this receptor is an adult woman who had mild COVID-19 (a few samples of this study predate the infection). Cell type and time point are not known. Input material: PBMCs or a T cell subset sorted from them (not recorded which).

CDR3 in amino acids: CASSLRNRANTEAFF. CDR3 sequence (DNA): TGTGCCAGCAGTTTGAGAAACCGGGCGAACACTGAAGCTTTCTTT. The chain uses TRBV12-3 or TRBV12-4 and TRBJ1-1; D gene ambiguous. The CDR3 contains 15 residues. The V end was cut by 3 bases, the J end by 1 base, with 12 bases between.